This T cell receptor (beta chain) was identified during a study of T cells in Graves' hyperthyroidism and ophthalmopathy. TCR beta CDR3 regions were amplified from RNA. Researchers ran a first-round RT-PCR on the TCR CDR3 using the HTBI primer set. TCRdb used MiXCR to reprocess the multiplex PCR reads, holding one entry per CDR3 protein. The sample yields 400,000 to 600,000 distinct CDR3 sequences, 15% to 20% seen once. This clonotype was counted once. This TCR was sampled from a woman in her twenties or thirties with Graves' ophthalmopathy. What was sequenced was blood.

The CDR3 nucleotides are TGCAGTGCTAGAGACGGACTAGCGGGAGGGCGGGGCACCGGGGAGCTGTTTTTT. Protein product: CSARDGLAGGRGTGELFF. This chain connects TRBV20-1 to TRBJ2-2; 15 nucleotides line up with TRBD2. The CDR3 consists of 18 residues. V shed 0 bases and J 4 bases; nucleotides not matched to a gene: 6. Germline values: CDR1 DFQATT, CDR2 SNEGSKA (reference sequence).